This TCR beta chain comes out of a study of shared clonotypes between healthy human individuals. The repertoire was sequenced with immunoSEQ multiplex PCR; TCRdb's copy has only in-frame clones and lacks some. The data contain approximately 340,000 clones, around 67% of them seen just once; the ten biggest clones take up more than 9%. Subsets obtained from CD4+ cells comprised CD45RA+ naive and CD45RA-negative memory cells. The CDR3 runs 16 residues. V lost 0 bases to trimming and J lost 2 bases, with 14 bases between them. The germline V gene has CDR1 SGHKS and CDR2 YYEKEE (reference sequence). The source material was memory CD4+ T cells sorted from blood. Specified subset: CD45RA-negative fraction. This chain links TRBV5-5 with TRBJ2-5; D is perhaps TRBD1 or TRBD2 (6 bases each). The TCR was taken from a man younger than 45 in good health. CDR3 DNA: TGTGCCAGCAGCTTGGAACAGGGAGGAGGGCAAGAGACCCAGTACTTC. This encodes CASSLEQGGGQETQYF.